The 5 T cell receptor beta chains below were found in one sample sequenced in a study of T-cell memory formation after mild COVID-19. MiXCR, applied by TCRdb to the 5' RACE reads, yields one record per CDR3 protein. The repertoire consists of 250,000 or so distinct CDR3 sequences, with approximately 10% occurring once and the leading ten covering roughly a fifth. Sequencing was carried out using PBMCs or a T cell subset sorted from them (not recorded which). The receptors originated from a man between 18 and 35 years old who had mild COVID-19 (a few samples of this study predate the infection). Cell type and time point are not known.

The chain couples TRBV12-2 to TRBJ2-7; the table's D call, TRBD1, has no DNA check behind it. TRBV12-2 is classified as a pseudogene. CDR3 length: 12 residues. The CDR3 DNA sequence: TGTGCAAGTCGCTGTTGGACAGGCGAGCAGTACGTC. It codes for CASRCWTGEQYV.

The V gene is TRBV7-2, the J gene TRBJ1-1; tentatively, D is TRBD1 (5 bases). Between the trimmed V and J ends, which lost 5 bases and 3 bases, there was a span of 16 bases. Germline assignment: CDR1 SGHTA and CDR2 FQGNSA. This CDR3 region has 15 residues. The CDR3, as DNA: TGTGCCAGCAGCCGGGGAGGGGCGGCGGACACTGAAGCTTTCTTT. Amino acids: CASSRGGAADTEAFF.

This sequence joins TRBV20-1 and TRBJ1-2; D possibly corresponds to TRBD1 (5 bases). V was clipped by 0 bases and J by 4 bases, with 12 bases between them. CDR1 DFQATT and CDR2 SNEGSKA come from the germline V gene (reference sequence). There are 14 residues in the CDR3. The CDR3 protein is CSARERGSLYGYTF. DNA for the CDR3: TGCAGTGCTAGAGAGAGGGGCAGCCTCTATGGCTACACCTTC.

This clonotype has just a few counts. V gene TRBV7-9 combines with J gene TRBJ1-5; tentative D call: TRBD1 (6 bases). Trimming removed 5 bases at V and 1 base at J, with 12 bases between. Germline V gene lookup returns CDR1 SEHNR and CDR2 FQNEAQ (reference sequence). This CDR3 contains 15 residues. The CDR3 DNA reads TGTGCCAGCAGCAGCAGGGGCGGGAGCAATCAGCCCCAGCATTTT. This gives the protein CASSSRGGSNQPQHF.

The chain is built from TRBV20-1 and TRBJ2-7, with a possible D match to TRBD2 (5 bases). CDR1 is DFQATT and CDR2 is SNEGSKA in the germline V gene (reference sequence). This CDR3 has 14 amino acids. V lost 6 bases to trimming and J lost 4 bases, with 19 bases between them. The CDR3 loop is CSAEGRTGKYEQYF. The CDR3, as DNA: TGCAGTGCCGAAGGCAGGACGGGGAAGTACGAGCAGTACTTC.